The clone carrying this TCR beta chain was found once. What it binds is not known. cDNA came from roughly 0.53 to 1 ug RNA primed by random hexamers. immunoSEQ multiplex PCR amplified TCR beta CDR3 across 54 Vbeta, 13 Jbeta. TCRdb passed the immunoSEQ multiplex PCR reads through MiXCR, listing each CDR3 protein once. Among around 190,000 distinct CDR3 sequences listed, approximately 94% were seen once. This sample was included in a study of CD8 T cells in Susac syndrome. Study background: Patients with Susac syndrome were therapy-naive, treated with corticosteroids, or treated with intravenous immunoglobulin alone when blood was collected. Whole-study results and caveats: It was acknowledged in the study that its TCR sequencing and HLA analysis involved a relatively small number of individuals.

CDR1 is DFQATT, CDR2 SNEGSKA, per germline (reference sequence). This CDR3 is 14 amino acids long. V lost 3 bases and J 4 bases, leaving 16 bases between the germline ends. This receptor was taken from a human donor with Susac syndrome. The chain links TRBV20-1 to TRBJ2-7; possible D gene TRBD1, 6 bases. Sequencing was done on a sample of CD4+ T cells from PBMCs. CDR3 residues: CSASGTGRGYEQYF. The CDR3 DNA reads as TGCAGTGCTAGCGGAACAGGGCGCGGGTACGAGCAGTACTTC.